A single sample gave rise to the 25 T cell receptor beta chains below, sequenced in a study of CD8 T cells in ankylosing spondylitis. Each CDR3 protein gets one entry after TCRdb re-called the 5' RACE reads with MiXCR. Of approximately 130,000 distinct CDR3 sequences detected, around 9.7% appear once; the ten largest clones hold approximately 3.4%. The specimen sequenced was blood, either unsorted or a sorted T cell fraction (not recorded which). These receptor sequences come from a male donor with ankylosing spondylitis or in good health (not recorded which).

This clonotype has just a few counts. The chain has TRBV20-1 and TRBJ2-5; D is perhaps TRBD1 (6 bases). Germline assignment: CDR1 DFQATT and CDR2 SNEGSKA (reference sequence). This CDR3 is built from 15 residues. The V end was cut by 0 bases, the J end by 0 bases, with 11 bases between. CDR3 sequence reads: CSARDIRGYQETQYF. The CDR3 DNA is TGCAGTGCTAGAGATATTAGGGGGTACCAAGAGACCCAGTACTTC.

This clonotype was seen ten or more times. J is TRBJ2-4 and V is TRBV12-3 or TRBV12-4; either TRBD1 or TRBD2 may supply D (5 bases each). V was shortened by 3 bases and J by 3 bases, with 9 bases between the two germline ends. The CDR3 sequence is 14 residues long. The CDR3 DNA sequence: TGTGCCAGCAGTTTGGGGACGATCAAAAACATTCAGTACTTC. Protein sequence: CASSLGTIKNIQYF.

The chain recombines TRBV27 with TRBJ2-7, with D maybe TRBD1 (6 bases). Looked up from germline, CDR1 is MNHEY and CDR2 is SMNVEV (reference sequence). The ends were cut back, 5 bases at V and 0 bases at J, with 20 bases in the middle. This CDR3 has 17 residues. CDR3 nucleotides: TGTGCCAGCAGTCCTCCCACAGGGTCCCTCACCTCCTACGAGCAGTACTTC. Its protein is CASSPPTGSLTSYEQYF.

This clonotype was observed a handful of times. The chain employs TRBV20-1 and TRBJ2-7; TRBD1 aligns across 9 bases. CDR1 DFQATT and CDR2 SNEGSKA come from the germline V gene (reference sequence). CDR3 length: 15 residues. Trimming cost V 5 bases and J 2 bases; bases outside gene matches: 10. The CDR3 spells CSAGTGTGFAYEQYF. CDR3 nucleotide sequence: TGCAGTGCTGGTACAGGGACAGGGTTTGCCTACGAGCAGTACTTC.

This clonotype was found many times. The CDR3, as DNA: TGTGCCAGCAGCTTAGACTTCGGTTCCTACGAGCAGTACTTC. Its protein product is CASSLDFGSYEQYF. V usage is TRBV7-2 and J usage is TRBJ2-7, with D unresolved. The V and J ends lost 1 base and 1 base respectively, with 8 bases between them. CDR1 and CDR2 from the germline V gene are SGHTA and FQGNSA. The CDR3 runs 14 residues. The variable domain in full, with the rest retrieved from reference TRBV7-2 and TRBJ2-7, is GAGVSQSPSNKVTEKGKDVELRCDPISGHTALYWYRQSLGQGLEFLIYFQGNSAPDKSGLPSDRFSAERTGGSVSTLTIQRTQQEDSAVYLCASSLDFGSYEQYFGPGTRLTVT.

This clonotype was recorded many times. The rearrangement uses TRBV20-1 and TRBJ2-5; D is possibly TRBD1 or TRBD2 (6 bases each). The CDR3 runs to 16 residues. Trimming took off 1 base at V and 0 bases at J, with 15 bases between the two ends. Per the germline V gene, CDR1 is DFQATT and CDR2 is SNEGSKA (reference sequence). This CDR3 is CSARVPGALYQETQYF. In DNA form, the CDR3 reads TGCAGTGCTAGAGTCCCGGGGGCACTTTACCAAGAGACCCAGTACTTC.

This sequence joins TRBV7-3 and TRBJ2-7; 8 nucleotides line up with TRBD2. Germline CDR1 is SGHTA and CDR2 is FQGTGA. The V gene end was trimmed by 1 base and the J gene end by 3 bases; junction bases not matched to a gene: 2. The CDR3 runs 14 residues. This CDR3 reads CASSLSSGSYEQYF. The DNA for the CDR3 is TGTGCCAGCAGCTTAAGCAGCGGGAGCTACGAGCAGTACTTC.

The chain recombines TRBV4-2 with TRBJ2-2; D remains unclear. This CDR3 region has 16 residues. The germline gives CDR1 LGHNA, CDR2 YNFKEQ. Trimming removed 4 bases from V and 1 base from J, with 13 bases in between. CDR3 loop: CASSPADSENTGELFF. Written as DNA, the CDR3 is TGTGCCAGCAGCCCGGCCGACTCCGAGAACACCGGGGAGCTGTTTTTT.

The rearrangement uses TRBV28 and TRBJ2-1; 8 bases map to TRBD2. Unmatched junction bases numbered 6, after V lost 8 bases and J lost 3 bases. This CDR3 is built from 14 residues. Germline CDR1 and CDR2: MDHEN and SYDVKM. The chain's CDR3 is CASRSGSLYNEQFF. CDR3 bases: TGTGCCAGCCGCAGCGGGAGTCTCTACAATGAGCAGTTCTTC.

This clonotype has at least ten counts. V and J are TRBV20-1 and TRBJ2-7, with 11 bases identical to TRBD2. The CDR3 contains 15 residues. Trimming cost V 0 bases and J 4 bases; bases outside gene matches: 5. Looked up from germline, CDR1 is DFQATT and CDR2 is SNEGSKA (reference sequence). CDR3 in amino acids: CSARDYTSGSYEQYF. Here the CDR3 DNA reads TGCAGTGCTAGAGACTACACTAGCGGGAGTTACGAGCAGTACTTC.

Only a few counts were recorded for this clonotype. The V call is TRBV2, the J call TRBJ2-1, with 8 bases matching TRBD2. V lost 6 bases and J lost 2; bases outside the gene matches: 6. The CDR3 has 15 amino acids. Per the germline V gene, CDR1 is SNHLY and CDR2 is FYNNEI. CDR3: CASRGSGSTYNEQFF. CDR3 nucleotides: TGTGCCAGCAGAGGAAGCGGGAGCACCTACAATGAGCAGTTCTTC.

The table lists this clonotype with many counts. The chain joins TRBV14 to TRBJ2-5; D not resolved. Trimming cost V 0 bases and J 4 bases, with 12 bases left between them. CDR3 length: 15 residues. CDR1 SGHDN and CDR2 FVKESK come from the germline V gene. CDR3 nucleotide sequence: TGTGCCAGCAGCCAAGATTATCTACGACGAGAGACCCAGTACTTC. This translates into CASSQDYLRRETQYF.

Many counts were recorded for this clonotype. The chain recombines TRBV7-2 with TRBJ1-4; D remains ambiguous. The CDR3 runs to 15 residues. V was shortened by 1 base and J by 1 base, with 7 bases between the two germline ends. Germline CDR1 SGHTA, CDR2 FQGNSA. The CDR3 here is CASSLDTVTNEKLFF. In DNA form, the CDR3 reads TGTGCCAGCAGCTTAGATACAGTAACTAATGAAAAACTGTTTTTT. The full variable domain, in which reference TRBV7-2 and TRBJ1-4 provide the parts outside the CDR3, is GAGVSQSPSNKVTEKGKDVELRCDPISGHTALYWYRQSLGQGLEFLIYFQGNSAPDKSGLPSDRFSAERTGGSVSTLTIQRTQQEDSAVYLCASSLDTVTNEKLFFGSGTQLSVL.

This clonotype has at least ten counts. The chain joins TRBV4-3 to TRBJ1-5, with D unresolved. Trimming removed 0 bases from V and 11 bases from J, with 14 bases in between. The CDR3 has 14 residues. CDR1 is LGHNA and CDR2 is YSLEER in the germline V gene. DNA of the CDR3: TGCGCCAGCAGCCAAGATCCGAGGGATGATGCCCAGCATTTT. Translating gives CASSQDPRDDAQHF.

This clonotype was found many times. V is TRBV2 and J is TRBJ2-2; D is ambiguous. V lost 4 bases and J lost 5, with 8 bases in between. Germline V gene sequence: CDR1 SNHLY, CDR2 FYNNEI. This CDR3 is built from 13 residues. In DNA, the CDR3 is TGTGCCAGCAGTGGTTGGCTTACCGGGGAGCTGTTTTTT. It codes for CASSGWLTGELFF.

Ten or more counts support this clonotype. The chain couples TRBV20-1 to TRBJ2-2, with 7 bases identical to TRBD1. CDR1 is DFQATT and CDR2 is SNEGSKA in the germline V gene (reference sequence). Trimming removed 5 bases from V and 1 base from J; junction bases left unmatched: 4. The CDR3 has 14 amino acids. This CDR3 is CSAFDRVNTGELFF. The CDR3 nucleotides read TGCAGTGCTTTTGACAGGGTGAACACCGGGGAGCTGTTTTTT.

In this sample, this clonotype turned up many times. The V and J genes are TRBV11-2 and TRBJ2-1, with no clear D. Germline V gene sequence: CDR1 SGHAT, CDR2 FQNNGV. The germline V and J ends were trimmed by 2 bases and 4 bases, with 21 bases remaining between them. The CDR3 runs to 18 residues. CDR3 in amino acids: CASSLYSPGVVVYNEQFF. The CDR3 DNA is TGTGCCAGCAGCTTATATTCCCCCGGAGTCGTTGTGTACAATGAGCAGTTCTTC.

This clonotype has a single count. The chain joins TRBV12-3 or TRBV12-4 to TRBJ2-5; D ambiguous. CDR3 size: 12 residues. V was shortened by 6 bases and J by 4 bases, with 9 bases between the two germline ends. The CDR3 DNA is TGTGCCAGCAGGGCGGTGGGAGAGACCCAGTACTTC. As protein: CASRAVGETQYF.

The chain recombines TRBV19 with TRBJ2-1; 7 bases match TRBD2. CDR1 LNHDA and CDR2 SQIVND come from the germline V gene (reference sequence). The J segment lost 9 bases and the V segment lost 5 bases, leaving 10 bases of the junction unmatched. The CDR3 length is 14 residues. CDR3 region: CASSFGLDESEQFF. The DNA for the CDR3 is TGTGCCAGTAGTTTCGGACTAGACGAGAGTGAGCAGTTCTTC.

This clonotype was seen many times. V and J are TRBV4-3 and TRBJ2-7; 10 nucleotides align to TRBD2. CDR3 length: 16 residues. Germline V lookup: CDR1 LGHNA, CDR2 YSLEER. V was pared by 0 bases and J by 2 bases, with 4 bases of the junction left unmatched. CDR3 in DNA: TGCGCCAGCAGCCAAGATCTAGCGGGAGTCCCCTACGAGCAGTACTTC. Translating it yields CASSQDLAGVPYEQYF.

This clonotype was counted at least ten times. The J gene is TRBJ2-7, the V gene TRBV20-1; perhaps D is TRBD1 or TRBD2 (5 bases each). Per the germline V gene, CDR1 is DFQATT and CDR2 is SNEGSKA (reference sequence). The CDR3 spans 13 residues. V was pared by 4 bases and J by 7 bases, with 17 bases between. The CDR3 region is CSATPGALDEQYF. The CDR3 region has the DNA TGCAGTGCTACCCCCGGGGCGCTCGATGAGCAGTACTTC.

This clonotype has at least ten counts. This sequence joins TRBV5-1 and TRBJ2-1; 10 nucleotides line up with TRBD2. V lost 0 bases, J lost 3 bases, and 3 bases stayed unmatched. Germline assignment: CDR1 SGHRS and CDR2 YFSETQ. The CDR3 sequence is 16 residues long. In DNA, the CDR3 is TGCGCCAGCAGCTTGGTAGCGGGAGGCCTCTACAATGAGCAGTTCTTC. As protein: CASSLVAGGLYNEQFF.

The chain uses TRBV20-1 and TRBJ1-1; D is perhaps TRBD1 (5 bases). The germline V gene has CDR1 DFQATT and CDR2 SNEGSKA (reference sequence). The length of the CDR3 is 15 residues. With 3 bases removed from V and 5 bases from J, the gap between germline ends came to 19 bases. CDR3 bases: TGCAGTGCTAGCGAGCAGGGCCGATTGTGGACTGAAGCTTTCTTT. Its protein is CSASEQGRLWTEAFF.

The gene calls are TRBV20-1 and TRBJ2-3; TRBD2 agrees at 13 bases. Germline values: CDR1 DFQATT, CDR2 SNEGSKA (reference sequence). This CDR3 is built from 18 residues. Germline trimming cut 6 bases from V and 0 bases from J; bases unmatched to any gene: 12. The CDR3 bases are TGCAGTGCCCTCCTAGGGGGACTAGCGGGATTAAGCACAGATACGCAGTATTTT. Amino acids: CSALLGGLAGLSTDTQYF.

There are many counts of this clonotype. V is TRBV20-1 and J is TRBJ2-7; unclear D gene. The CDR3 spans 14 residues. V was cut by 3 bases and J by 3 bases, with 15 bases left in between. Germline-derived CDR1 and CDR2 are DFQATT and SNEGSKA (reference sequence). The CDR3 DNA sequence: TGCAGTGCTAGTAACGCTCCTAGAAGCTACGAGCAGTACTTC. It translates to CSASNAPRSYEQYF.